The next 18 T cell receptor beta chains were all read from a single sample in a study of blood T cell repertoires in COVID-19. The protocol was immunoSEQ multiplex PCR, while the TCRdb copy is restricted to in-frame clones and leaves out a portion. The repertoire holds a few hundred thousand clones, with 89% as singletons. What was sequenced was peripheral blood. These receptor sequences come from a woman aged 55-70 years with acute or convalescent COVID-19.

This chain uses TRBV10-3 with TRBJ2-5; D remains unclear. CDR1 is ENHRY and CDR2 is SYGVKD in the germline V gene. There are 14 residues in the CDR3. With 0 bases removed from V and 4 bases from J, the gap between germline ends came to 9 bases. This CDR3 reads CAISESNSGETQYF. In DNA form, the CDR3 reads TGTGCCATCAGTGAGTCGAACTCGGGAGAGACCCAGTACTTC.

The chain uses TRBV10-3 and TRBJ1-5; D is possibly TRBD1 (5 bases). Per germline, CDR1 ENHRY and CDR2 SYGVKD. The CDR3 loop spans 14 amino acids. The ends were cut back, 4 bases at V and 5 bases at J, with 12 bases in the middle. The CDR3 DNA follows: TGTGCCATCAGTGGGGGGTGGGGGGATCAGCCCCAGCATTTT. Translation: CAISGGWGDQPQHF.

This clone came up once. The J gene is TRBJ1-4, the V gene TRBV7-6, with TRBD1 matching 9 bases. Germline lookup yields CDR1 SGHVS and CDR2 FNYEAQ. V lost 2 bases, J lost 8 bases, and 9 bases stayed unmatched. The CDR3 loop spans 16 amino acids. The CDR3 loop reads CASSLPGTGSLEKLFF. CDR3 coding DNA: TGTGCCAGCAGCTTACCCGGGACAGGGTCATTGGAAAAACTGTTTTTT.

This chain links TRBV7-9 with TRBJ1-2; 10 bases are a match to TRBD1. This CDR3 comprises 13 residues. J lost 7 bases, V lost 7 bases, and 6 bases had no gene match. Germline lookup yields CDR1 SEHNR and CDR2 FQNEAQ (reference sequence). The CDR3 loop is CASTQTGGLGYTF. DNA for the CDR3: TGTGCCAGCACCCAGACAGGGGGCCTTGGCTACACCTTC.

V is TRBV6-5 and J is TRBJ2-1, with 10 nucleotides matching TRBD1. Germline assignment: CDR1 MNHEY and CDR2 SVGAGI. This CDR3 has 15 residues. J was trimmed by 7 bases and V by 7 bases; bases with no gene match: 10. The CDR3 is CASTLGQGLDNEQFF. The CDR3 DNA reads as TGTGCCAGCACCTTGGGACAGGGGCTTGATAATGAGCAGTTCTTC.

The chain joins TRBV9 to TRBJ2-2; 9 nucleotides align to TRBD1. V shed 0 bases and J 5 bases; nucleotides not matched to a gene: 14. The CDR3 is 19 residues long. The germline gives CDR1 SGDLS, CDR2 YYNGEE. The DNA for the CDR3 is TGTGCCAGCAGCGTAGCGGGGACAGGGCAAATTTTGGGTACCGGGGAGCTGTTTTTT. It is translated as CASSVAGTGQILGTGELFF.

This clone occurred once. The chain joins TRBV10-3 to TRBJ1-1, with 8 bases identical to TRBD1. Germline loops: CDR1 ENHRY, CDR2 SYGVKD. This CDR3 has 14 residues. The J segment lost 7 bases and the V segment lost 6 bases, leaving 10 bases of the junction unmatched. CDR3 DNA sequence: TGTGCCATCAGGGACAGGGAGTCTGGGATTGAAGCTTTCTTT. Protein: CAIRDRESGIEAFF.

V usage is TRBV2 and J usage is TRBJ2-7; TRBD1 aligns across 9 bases. Germline trimming cut 1 base from V and 3 bases from J; bases unmatched to any gene: 1. From germline, CDR1 is SNHLY and CDR2 FYNNEI. The CDR3 sequence is 14 residues long. The CDR3 region has the DNA TGTGCCAGCAGTGAAGGGACAGGGGACTACGAGCAGTACTTC. As protein: CASSEGTGDYEQYF.

This clone was found once. The V gene is TRBV7-2, the J gene TRBJ2-7, with 16 bases matching TRBD2. V was clipped by 3 bases and J by 3 bases; unmatched bases: 11. The CDR3 extends over 19 amino acids. Germline V CDR1 and CDR2: SGHTA, FQGNSA. CDR3 loop: CASSFLGLAGGLSYYEQYF. CDR3 DNA: TGTGCCAGCAGCTTTTTGGGACTAGCGGGGGGGCTATCGTACTACGAGCAGTACTTC.

CDR3 residues: CASSYRTEAFF. The CDR3 coding sequence is TGTGCCAGTAGTTATCGCACTGAAGCTTTCTTT. V gene TRBV19 combines with J gene TRBJ1-1; D unresolved. Germline V lookup: CDR1 LNHDA, CDR2 SQIVND (reference sequence). The CDR3 is made up of 11 amino acids. V dropped 5 bases and J dropped 4 bases, with 5 bases sitting between them.

This clone showed up just a few times. V gene TRBV6-6 combines with J gene TRBJ2-2, with 7 positions matching TRBD2. V shed 2 bases, J shed 4 bases, and the junction held 4 bases outside the gene matches. This CDR3 has 15 amino acids. Looked up from germline, CDR1 is MNHNY and CDR2 is SVGAGI (reference sequence). CDR3: CASSYGGGTTGELFF. As DNA, the CDR3 is TGTGCCAGCAGTTACGGCGGGGGAACCACCGGGGAGCTGTTTTTT.

The chain employs TRBV29-1 and TRBJ1-3; 7 bases line up with TRBD1. Trimming removed 6 bases from V and 0 bases from J; junction bases left unmatched: 5. Germline V lookup: CDR1 SQVTM, CDR2 ANQGSEA. The CDR3 is 14 residues long. The CDR3 nucleotides are TGCAGCGTCTCCGGGACAGCCTCTGGAAACACCATATATTTT. It translates to CSVSGTASGNTIYF. The whole variable domain, filled in from reference TRBV29-1 and TRBJ1-3, reads SAVISQKPSRDICQRGTSLTIQCQVDSQVTMMFWYRQQPGQSLTLIATANQGSEATYESGFVIDKFPISRPNLTFSTLTVSNMSPEDSSIYLCSVSGTASGNTIYFGEGSWLTVV.

CDR3 sequence (DNA): TGTGCCAGCAGTTACTGGGGAGACACCGGGGAGCTGTTTTTT. Translated: CASSYWGDTGELFF. The J gene is TRBJ2-2, the V gene TRBV6-5; D is perhaps TRBD2 (5 bases). The CDR3 is made up of 14 amino acids. V was trimmed by 1 base and J by 3 bases, leaving 6 bases between them. CDR1 is MNHEY and CDR2 is SVGAGI in the germline V gene.

The chain employs TRBV15 and TRBJ1-4; 7 positions agree with TRBD1. The CDR3 spans 14 residues. After removal of 10 bases from V and 0 bases from J, the junction contained 5 bases not matched to a gene. Germline assignment: CDR1 LNHNV and CDR2 YYDKDF (reference sequence). CDR3 in amino acids: CANLDRPTNEKLFF. The CDR3 DNA reads TGTGCCAACCTGGACAGGCCAACTAATGAAAAACTGTTTTTT. The full variable domain, with the rest looked up from reference TRBV15 and TRBJ1-4, is DAMVIQNPRYQVTQFGKPVTLSCSQTLNHNVMYWYQQKSSQAPKLLFHYYDKDFNNEADTPDNFQSRRPNTSFCFLDIRSPGLGDTAMYLCANLDRPTNEKLFFGSGTQLSVL.

The chain carries TRBV5-4 and TRBJ1-2; possibly TRBD1 for D (5 bases). Trimming pared 4 bases from V and 8 bases from J, leaving 21 bases between. The CDR3 covers 15 residues. Germline CDR1 SGHNT, CDR2 YYREEE (reference sequence). The CDR3 sequence: CASSLGGREINGYTF. In nucleotides, the CDR3 is TGTGCCAGCAGCCTCGGGGGGAGGGAGATAAACGGCTACACCTTC.

This clone appeared a few times. The chain employs TRBV2 and TRBJ1-5; 8 bases map to TRBD1. Germline CDR1 is SNHLY and CDR2 is FYNNEI. Losses at the gene ends were 4 bases for V and 3 bases for J; bases not matched to a gene: 5. The CDR3 sequence is 15 residues long. The CDR3 DNA follows: TGTGCCAGCAGTGGGACAGGGTCCTTCAATCAGCCCCAGCATTTT. This translates into CASSGTGSFNQPQHF.

The chain carries TRBV10-3 and TRBJ2-1; D is possibly TRBD1 (6 bases). V was shortened by 4 bases and J by 7 bases, with 14 bases between the two germline ends. This CDR3 region has 14 residues. The germline V gene has CDR1 ENHRY and CDR2 SYGVKD. For the CDR3, the DNA is TGTGCCATCAGTGGATACAGGGTCCTTAATGAGCAGTTCTTC. This translates into CAISGYRVLNEQFF.

CDR3: CASSRTGGRANTEAFF. DNA of the CDR3: TGTGCCAGCAGCCGAACGGGGGGTCGGGCGAACACTGAAGCTTTCTTT. This chain uses TRBV7-3 with TRBJ1-1, with D perhaps matching TRBD1 (5 bases). The CDR3 length is 16 residues. Trimming cost V 5 bases and J 1 base, with 17 bases left between them. CDR1 and CDR2 (germline): SGHTA, FQGTGA.